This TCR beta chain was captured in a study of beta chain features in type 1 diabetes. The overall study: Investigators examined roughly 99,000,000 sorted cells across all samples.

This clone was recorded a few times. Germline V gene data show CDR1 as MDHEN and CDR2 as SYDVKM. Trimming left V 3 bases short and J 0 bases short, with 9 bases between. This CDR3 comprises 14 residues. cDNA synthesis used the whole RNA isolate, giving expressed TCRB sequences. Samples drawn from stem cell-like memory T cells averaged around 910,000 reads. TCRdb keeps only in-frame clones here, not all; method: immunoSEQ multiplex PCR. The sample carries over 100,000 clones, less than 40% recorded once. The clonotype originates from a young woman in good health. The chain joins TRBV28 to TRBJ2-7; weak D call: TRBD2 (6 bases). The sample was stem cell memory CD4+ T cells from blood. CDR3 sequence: CASSLLGLSYEQYF. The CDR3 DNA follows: TGTGCCAGCAGTTTGCTGGGACTCTCCTACGAGCAGTACTTC.